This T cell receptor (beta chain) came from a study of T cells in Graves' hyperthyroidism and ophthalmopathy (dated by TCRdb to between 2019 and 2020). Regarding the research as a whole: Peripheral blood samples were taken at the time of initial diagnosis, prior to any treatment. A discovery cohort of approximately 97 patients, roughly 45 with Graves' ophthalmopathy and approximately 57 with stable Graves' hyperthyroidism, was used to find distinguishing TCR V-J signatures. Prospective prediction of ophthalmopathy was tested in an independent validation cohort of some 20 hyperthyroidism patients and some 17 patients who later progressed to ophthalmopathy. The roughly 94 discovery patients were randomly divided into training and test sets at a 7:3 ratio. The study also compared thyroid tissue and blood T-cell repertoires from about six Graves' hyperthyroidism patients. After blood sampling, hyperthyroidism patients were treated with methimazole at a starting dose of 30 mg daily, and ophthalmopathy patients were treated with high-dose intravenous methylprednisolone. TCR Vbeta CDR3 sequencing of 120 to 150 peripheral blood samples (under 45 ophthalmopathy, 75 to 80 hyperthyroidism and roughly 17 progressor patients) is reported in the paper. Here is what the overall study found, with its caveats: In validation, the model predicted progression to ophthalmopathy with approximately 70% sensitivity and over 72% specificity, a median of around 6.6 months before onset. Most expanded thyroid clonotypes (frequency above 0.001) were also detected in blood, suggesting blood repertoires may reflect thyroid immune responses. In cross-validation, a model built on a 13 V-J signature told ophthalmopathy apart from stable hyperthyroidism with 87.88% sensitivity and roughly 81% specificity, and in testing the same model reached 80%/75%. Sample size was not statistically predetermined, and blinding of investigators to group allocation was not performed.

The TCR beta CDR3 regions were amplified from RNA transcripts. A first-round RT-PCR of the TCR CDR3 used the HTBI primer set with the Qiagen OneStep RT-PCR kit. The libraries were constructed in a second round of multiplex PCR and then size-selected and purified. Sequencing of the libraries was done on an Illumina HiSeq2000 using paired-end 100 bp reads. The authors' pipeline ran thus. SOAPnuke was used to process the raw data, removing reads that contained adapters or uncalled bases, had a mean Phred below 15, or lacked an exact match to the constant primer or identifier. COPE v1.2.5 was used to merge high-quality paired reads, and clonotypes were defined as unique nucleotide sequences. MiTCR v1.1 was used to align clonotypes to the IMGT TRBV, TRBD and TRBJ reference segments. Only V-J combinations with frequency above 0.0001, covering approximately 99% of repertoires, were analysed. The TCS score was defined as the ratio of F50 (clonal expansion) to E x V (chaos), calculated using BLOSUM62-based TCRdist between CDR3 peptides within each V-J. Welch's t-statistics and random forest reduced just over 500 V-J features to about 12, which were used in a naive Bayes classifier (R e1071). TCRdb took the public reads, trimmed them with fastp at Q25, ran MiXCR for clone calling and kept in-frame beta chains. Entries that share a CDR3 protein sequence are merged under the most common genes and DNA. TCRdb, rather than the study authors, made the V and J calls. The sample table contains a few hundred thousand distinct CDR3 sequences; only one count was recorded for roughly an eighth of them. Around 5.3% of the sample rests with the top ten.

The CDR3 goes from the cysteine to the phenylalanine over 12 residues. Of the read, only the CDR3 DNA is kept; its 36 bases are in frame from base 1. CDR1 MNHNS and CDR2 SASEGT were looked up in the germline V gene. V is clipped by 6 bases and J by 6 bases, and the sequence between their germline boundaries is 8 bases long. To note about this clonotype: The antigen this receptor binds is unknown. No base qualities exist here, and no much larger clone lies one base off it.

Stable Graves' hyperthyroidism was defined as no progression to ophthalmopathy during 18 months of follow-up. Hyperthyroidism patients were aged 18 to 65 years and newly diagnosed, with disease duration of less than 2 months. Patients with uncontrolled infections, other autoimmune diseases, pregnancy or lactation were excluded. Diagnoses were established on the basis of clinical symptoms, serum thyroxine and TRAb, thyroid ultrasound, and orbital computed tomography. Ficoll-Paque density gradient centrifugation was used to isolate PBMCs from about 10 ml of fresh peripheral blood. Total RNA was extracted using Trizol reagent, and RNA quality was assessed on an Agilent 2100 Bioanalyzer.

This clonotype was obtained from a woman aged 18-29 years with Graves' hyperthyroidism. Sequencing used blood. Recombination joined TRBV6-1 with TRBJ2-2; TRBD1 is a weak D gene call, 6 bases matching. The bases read TGTGCCAGCAGAGACAGGTCCGGGGAGCTGTTTTTT. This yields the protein CASRDRSGELFF.